This TCR beta chain was sequenced for a study of T cells after posttransplantation cyclophosphamide. Notes on this clone: Antigen unknown.

Methotrexate plus calcineurin inhibitor accompanied controls' myeloablative marrow transplants; sampling was 1 year later. Overall study results and limits: Donor-recipient repertoire similarity was low at 1-2 months, rising over year one. TRB clonality was highly associated with recipient CMV seropositivity and reactivation.

CDR1 is MGHDK and CDR2 is SYGVNS in the germline V gene. The CDR3 runs to 11 residues. Trimming removed 3 bases from V and 7 bases from J, with 4 bases in between. The data were produced by immunoSEQ multiplex PCR, yet TCRdb's version contains in-frame clones alone and is incomplete. The data contain about 14,000 clones, approximately 88% of them singletons. The clonotype originates from a male patient under 35 who received an allogeneic stem cell transplant from a related donor, was CMV-positive, and had no GVHD. Some T cells may have come from the graft donor. The material was PBMCs, obtained 350 to 400 days after allogeneic stem cell transplant with calcineurin inhibitor and methotrexate. V and J are TRBV25-1 and TRBJ2-1; D gene unclear. CDR3 DNA sequence: TGTGCCAGCAGTGACTTTAATGAGCAGTTCTTC. It yields the protein CASSDFNEQFF.